Listed here are 18 T cell receptor beta chains from one sample, sequenced in a study of identical twins. TCRdb fed the 5' RACE reads into MiXCR, producing one record per CDR3 protein. The profile shows under 300,000 distinct CDR3 sequences, about an eighth of them singletons. The same specimen was also included in a second study, on yellow fever vaccine responses in identical twins.

Sequencing was carried out using memory (CD45RO+) T cells sorted from blood. These receptors were collected from a woman aged 18 to 35 in good health.

This clonotype was recorded a few times. The V and J genes are TRBV30 and TRBJ2-7; 9 bases agree with TRBD1. The CDR3 sequence is 13 residues long. The V segment lost 1 base and the J segment 4 bases; nucleotides outside the gene matches: 2. Germline V gene lookup returns CDR1 GTSNPN and CDR2 SVGIG (reference sequence). The CDR3 nucleotides read TGTGCCTGGAGTGAGGACAGGGGTTACGAGCAGTACTTC. Translating it yields CAWSEDRGYEQYF.

This clonotype has a handful of counts. V is TRBV29-1 and J is TRBJ2-2; 8 bases match TRBD1. The CDR3 covers 16 residues. V was pared by 6 bases and J by 1 base, with 10 bases of the junction left unmatched. Germline CDR1 and CDR2: SQVTM and ANQGSEA. CDR3 DNA: TGCAGCGTAGACCCGGGACAGGCAAGGAACACCGGGGAGCTGTTTTTT. It codes for CSVDPGQARNTGELFF.

The V call is TRBV27, the J call TRBJ2-1; no clear D gene. The V gene lost 5 bases and the J gene lost 4 bases, with 15 bases spanning the gap. The CDR3 loop spans 15 amino acids. Germline assignment: CDR1 MNHEY and CDR2 SMNVEV (reference sequence). The DNA for the CDR3 is TGTGCCAGCAGTACGACACCCGATTCGTACAATGAGCAGTTCTTC. Translated, it gives CASSTTPDSYNEQFF.

This chain joins TRBV7-6 and TRBJ1-1, with 8 nucleotides matching TRBD1. Germline CDR1 is SGHVS and CDR2 is FNYEAQ. Unmatched junction bases numbered 6, after V lost 5 bases and J lost 1 base. The length of the CDR3 is 15 residues. CDR3 region: CASSAPGTGNTEAFF. Written as DNA, the CDR3 is TGTGCCAGCAGCGCACCCGGGACAGGGAACACTGAAGCTTTCTTT.

The rearrangement joins TRBV7-2 to TRBJ2-1; no clear D. Between the trimmed V and J ends, which lost 5 bases and 2 bases, there was a span of 16 bases. From germline, CDR1 is SGHTA and CDR2 FQGNSA. CDR3 length: 16 residues. The CDR3 region is CASSEKAPRPYNEQFF. The CDR3 DNA reads TGTGCCAGCAGCGAGAAGGCCCCCCGCCCCTACAATGAGCAGTTCTTC.

CDR3 nucleotide sequence: TGTGCCAGCAGGGGAGCAACGAACACTGAAGCTTTCTTT. Translation gives CASRGATNTEAFF. The chain uses TRBV9 and TRBJ1-1; D remains unclear. Between the trimmed V and J ends, which lost 5 bases and 1 base, there was a span of 9 bases. This CDR3 is 13 amino acids long. Germline lookup yields CDR1 SGDLS and CDR2 YYNGEE.

V usage is TRBV20-1 and J usage is TRBJ2-7; D call uncertain. The CDR3 loop spans 14 amino acids. The V gene's germline CDR1 is DFQATT and CDR2 SNEGSKA (reference sequence). V was pared by 7 bases and J by 4 bases, with 20 bases between. CDR3 amino acids: CSGKMGHLPYEQYF. The CDR3 DNA sequence: TGCAGTGGGAAAATGGGCCACCTCCCTTACGAGCAGTACTTC.

This clonotype came up a few times. J is TRBJ2-1 and V is TRBV5-5; TRBD2 matches 7 bases. V was clipped by 0 bases and J by 2 bases; unmatched bases: 2. This CDR3 is built from 15 residues. Germline V gene sequence: CDR1 SGHKS, CDR2 YYEKEE (reference sequence). The CDR3 is CASSLALAAYNEQFF. As DNA, the CDR3 is TGTGCCAGCAGCTTGGCTCTAGCGGCCTACAATGAGCAGTTCTTC.

A few counts support this clonotype. The chain couples TRBV27 to TRBJ1-1, with TRBD1 matching over 9 bases. CDR1 is MNHEY, CDR2 SMNVEV, per germline (reference sequence). V lost 7 bases, J lost 2 bases, and 8 bases stayed unmatched. The CDR3 loop spans 15 amino acids. The CDR3 is CASKGVDRGNTEAFF. The CDR3, as DNA: TGTGCCAGCAAAGGAGTGGACAGGGGTAACACTGAAGCTTTCTTT.

This clonotype has a handful of counts. The chain links TRBV20-1 to TRBJ2-3; D possibly uses TRBD1 or TRBD2 (5 bases each). Germline loops: CDR1 DFQATT, CDR2 SNEGSKA (reference sequence). V was clipped by 5 bases and J by 10 bases, with 13 bases between them. This CDR3 is built from 11 residues. The CDR3 DNA sequence: TGCAGTGCTGCTGGGGGTCCGGCGCAGTATTTT. Its protein is CSAAGGPAQYF.

The rearrangement joins TRBV6-5 to TRBJ2-5, with 9 positions matching TRBD1. Germline values: CDR1 MNHEY, CDR2 SVGAGI. The V gene end was trimmed by 2 bases and the J gene end by 5 bases; junction bases not matched to a gene: 6. The CDR3 contains 15 residues. The chain's CDR3 is CASSYGTGMVETQYF. The DNA for the CDR3 is TGTGCCAGCAGTTACGGGACAGGGATGGTTGAGACCCAGTACTTC.

This clonotype was observed a handful of times. The chain's CDR3 is CASTSRGGLFNNEQFF. As DNA, the CDR3 is TGTGCCAGCACTTCAAGGGGGGGGTTGTTCAACAATGAGCAGTTCTTC. The rearrangement links TRBV12-3 or TRBV12-4 to TRBJ2-1; D perhaps matches TRBD2 (7 bases). V gave up 7 bases and J gave up 5 bases, with 21 bases separating them. The CDR3 consists of 16 residues.

This rearrangement joins TRBV6-1 to TRBJ2-7; no clear D gene. V lost 2 bases, J lost 3 bases, and 5 bases lay in between. The CDR3 extends over 12 amino acids. Per the germline V gene, CDR1 is MNHNS and CDR2 is SASEGT. CDR3 amino acids: CASSESDYEQYF. DNA for the CDR3: TGTGCCAGCAGTGAATCAGACTACGAGCAGTACTTC.

The sample holds many counts of this clonotype. The rearrangement links TRBV27 to TRBJ1-2; weak D call: TRBD1 (6 bases). Looked up from germline, CDR1 is MNHEY and CDR2 is SMNVEV (reference sequence). The CDR3 runs 16 residues. Trimming removed 2 bases at V and 7 bases at J, with 20 bases between. This CDR3 is CASSLKGRGGGFGYTF. The CDR3 coding sequence is TGTGCCAGCAGTTTAAAAGGTCGCGGAGGGGGTTTTGGCTACACCTTC.

This clonotype was detected many times. The V call is TRBV6-5, the J call TRBJ2-1, with a weak D call TRBD1 (6 bases). V was trimmed by 0 bases and J by 1 base, leaving 10 bases between them. Germline V gene sequence: CDR1 MNHEY, CDR2 SVGAGI. This CDR3 is 16 amino acids long. The CDR3 loop is CASSYSGAESYNEQFF. The CDR3 nucleotides are TGTGCCAGCAGTTACTCGGGGGCGGAATCCTACAATGAGCAGTTCTTC.

This CDR3 is CASSPGKGNEQFF. CDR3 bases: TGTGCCAGCTCACCGGGGAAAGGGAATGAGCAGTTCTTC. The chain has TRBV18 and TRBJ2-1, with no clear D. V shed 3 bases and J shed 7 bases, with 10 bases lying between them. The CDR3 contains 13 residues. CDR1 and CDR2 from the germline V gene are KGHSH and LQKENI.

This clonotype has more than one count but fewer than ten. This chain links TRBV4-2 with TRBJ2-3; D gene ambiguous. Between the trimmed V and J ends, which lost 4 bases and 3 bases, there was a span of 8 bases. This CDR3 has 13 amino acids. CDR1 and CDR2 (germline): LGHNA, YNFKEQ. For the CDR3, the DNA is TGTGCCAGCAGCCGCAAGACGACAGATACGCAGTATTTT. This encodes CASSRKTTDTQYF.

This clonotype has ten or more counts. The rearrangement links TRBV20-1 to TRBJ1-1; D might be TRBD1 (6 bases). The CDR3 is 14 amino acids. The V end was cut by 5 bases, the J end by 2 bases, with 15 bases between. The germline gives CDR1 DFQATT, CDR2 SNEGSKA (reference sequence). CDR3 DNA sequence: TGCAGTGCTGAGTCGACGGGACATAACACTGAAGCTTTCTTT. Translating it yields CSAESTGHNTEAFF.